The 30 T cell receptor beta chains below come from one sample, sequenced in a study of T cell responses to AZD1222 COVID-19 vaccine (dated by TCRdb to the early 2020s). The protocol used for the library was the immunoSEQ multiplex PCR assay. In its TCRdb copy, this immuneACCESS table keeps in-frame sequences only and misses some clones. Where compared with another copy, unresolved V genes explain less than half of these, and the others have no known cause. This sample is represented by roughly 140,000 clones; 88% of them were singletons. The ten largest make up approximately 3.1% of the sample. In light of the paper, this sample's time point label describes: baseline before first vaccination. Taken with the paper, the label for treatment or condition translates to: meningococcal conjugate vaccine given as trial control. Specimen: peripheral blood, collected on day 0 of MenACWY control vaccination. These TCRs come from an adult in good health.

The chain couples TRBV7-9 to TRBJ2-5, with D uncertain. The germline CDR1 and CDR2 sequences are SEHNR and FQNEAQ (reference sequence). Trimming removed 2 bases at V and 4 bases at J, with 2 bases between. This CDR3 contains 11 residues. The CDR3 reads CASSLSETQYF. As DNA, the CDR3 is TGTGCCAGCAGCTTATCAGAGACCCAGTACTTC.

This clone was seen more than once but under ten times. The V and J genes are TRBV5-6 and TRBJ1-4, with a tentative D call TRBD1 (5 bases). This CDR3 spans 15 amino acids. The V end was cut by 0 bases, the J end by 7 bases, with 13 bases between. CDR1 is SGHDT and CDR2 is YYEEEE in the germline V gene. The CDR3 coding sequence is TGTGCCAGCAGCTTGGCCGGGGGAGGGAGTGAAAAACTGTTTTTT. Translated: CASSLAGGGSEKLFF.

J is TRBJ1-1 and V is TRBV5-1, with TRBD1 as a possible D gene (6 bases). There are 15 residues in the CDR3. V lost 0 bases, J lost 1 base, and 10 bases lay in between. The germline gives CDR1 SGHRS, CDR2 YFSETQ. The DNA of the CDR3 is TGCGCCAGCAGCTTGGACGGGGGGGCGAACACTGAAGCTTTCTTT. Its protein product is CASSLDGGANTEAFF.

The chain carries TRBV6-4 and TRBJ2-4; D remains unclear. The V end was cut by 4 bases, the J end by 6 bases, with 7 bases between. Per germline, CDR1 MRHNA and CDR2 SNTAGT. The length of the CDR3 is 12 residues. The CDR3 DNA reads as TGTGCCAGCAGTGCGGACGGAAACATTCAGTACTTC. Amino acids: CASSADGNIQYF.

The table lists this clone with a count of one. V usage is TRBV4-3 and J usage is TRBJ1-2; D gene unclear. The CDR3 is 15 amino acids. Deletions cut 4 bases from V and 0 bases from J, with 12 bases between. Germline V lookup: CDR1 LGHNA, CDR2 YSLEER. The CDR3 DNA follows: TGCGCCAGCAGCCTCCTCCAGGATTCTAACTATGGCTACACCTTC. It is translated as CASSLLQDSNYGYTF.

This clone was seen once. CDR3 DNA: TGCGCCAGCAGCCAAGAGCCAGGCGCCTACGAGCAGTACTTC. It specifies CASSQEPGAYEQYF. V is TRBV4-3 and J is TRBJ2-7; no firm D call. The CDR3 covers 14 residues. V was trimmed by 0 bases and J by 2 bases, leaving 8 bases between them. Germline V gene sequence: CDR1 LGHNA, CDR2 YSLEER.

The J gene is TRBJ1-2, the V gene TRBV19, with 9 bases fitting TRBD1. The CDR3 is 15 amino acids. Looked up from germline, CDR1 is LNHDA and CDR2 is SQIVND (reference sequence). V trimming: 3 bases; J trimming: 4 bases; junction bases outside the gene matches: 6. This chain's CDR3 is CASSITGQGTYGYTF. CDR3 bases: TGTGCCAGTAGTATTACAGGACAGGGGACCTATGGCTACACCTTC.

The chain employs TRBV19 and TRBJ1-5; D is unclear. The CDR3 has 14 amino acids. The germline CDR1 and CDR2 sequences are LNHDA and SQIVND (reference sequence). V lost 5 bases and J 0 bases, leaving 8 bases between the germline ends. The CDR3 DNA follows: TGTGCCAGTAGTGTGGACTTTAGCAATCAGCCCCAGCATTTT. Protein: CASSVDFSNQPQHF.

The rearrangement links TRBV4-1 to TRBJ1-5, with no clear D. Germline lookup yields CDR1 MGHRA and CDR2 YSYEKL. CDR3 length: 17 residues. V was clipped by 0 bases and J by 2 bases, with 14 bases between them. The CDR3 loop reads CASSQDQQTTGNQPQHF. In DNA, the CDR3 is TGCGCCAGCAGCCAAGATCAACAAACAACGGGCAATCAGCCCCAGCATTTT.

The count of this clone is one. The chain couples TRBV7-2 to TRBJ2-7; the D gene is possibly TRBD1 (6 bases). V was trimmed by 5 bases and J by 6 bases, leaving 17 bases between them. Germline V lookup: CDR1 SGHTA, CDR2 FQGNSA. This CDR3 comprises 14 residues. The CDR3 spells CASSLTGPSSEQYF. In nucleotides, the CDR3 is TGTGCCAGCAGCCTGACAGGTCCGTCTTCCGAGCAGTACTTC.

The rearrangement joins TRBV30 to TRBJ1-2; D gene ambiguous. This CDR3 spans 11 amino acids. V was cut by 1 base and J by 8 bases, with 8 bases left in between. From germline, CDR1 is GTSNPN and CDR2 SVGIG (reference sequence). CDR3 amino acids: CAWSGPMGYTF. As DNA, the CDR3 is TGTGCCTGGAGTGGCCCTATGGGCTACACCTTC.

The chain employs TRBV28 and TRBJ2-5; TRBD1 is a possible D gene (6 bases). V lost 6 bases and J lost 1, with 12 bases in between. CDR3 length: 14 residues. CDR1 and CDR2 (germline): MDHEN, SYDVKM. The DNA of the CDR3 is TGTGCCAGCAGCCTTGACAGGACCCAAGAGACCCAGTACTTC. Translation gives CASSLDRTQETQYF. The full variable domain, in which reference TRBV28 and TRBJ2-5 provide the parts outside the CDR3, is DVKVTQSSRYLVKRTGEKVFLECVQDMDHENMFWYRQDPGLGLRLIYFSYDVKMKEKGDIPEGYSVSREKKERFSLILESASTNQTSMYLCASSLDRTQETQYFGPGTRLLVL.

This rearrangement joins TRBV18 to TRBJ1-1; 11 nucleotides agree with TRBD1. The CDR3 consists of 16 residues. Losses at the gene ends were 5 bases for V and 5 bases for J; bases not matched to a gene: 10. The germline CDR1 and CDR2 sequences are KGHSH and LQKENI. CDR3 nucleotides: TGTGCCAGCTCAGCCTTTGGACAGGGGGCGCGAACTGAAGCTTTCTTT. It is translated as CASSAFGQGARTEAFF.

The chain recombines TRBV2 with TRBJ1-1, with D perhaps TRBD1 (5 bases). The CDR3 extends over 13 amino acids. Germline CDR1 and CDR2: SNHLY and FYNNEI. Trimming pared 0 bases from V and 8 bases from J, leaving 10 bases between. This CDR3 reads CASSEAPGSEAFF. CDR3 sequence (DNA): TGTGCCAGCAGTGAAGCGCCAGGGTCCGAAGCTTTCTTT.

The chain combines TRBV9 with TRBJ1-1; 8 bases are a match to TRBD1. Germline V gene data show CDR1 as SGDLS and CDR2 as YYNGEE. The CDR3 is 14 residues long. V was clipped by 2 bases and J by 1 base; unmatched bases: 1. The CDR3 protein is CASSVTGENTEAFF. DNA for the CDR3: TGTGCCAGCAGCGTGACAGGGGAGAACACTGAAGCTTTCTTT.

Here the CDR3 DNA reads TGTGCCAGTAGTAGGACAGGGGGCAACAATGAGCAGTTCTTC. Residues: CASSRTGGNNEQFF. This chain joins TRBV19 and TRBJ2-1; 11 nucleotides match TRBD1. After removal of 4 bases from V and 5 bases from J, the junction contained 1 base not matched to a gene. Looked up from germline, CDR1 is LNHDA and CDR2 is SQIVND (reference sequence). CDR3 length equals 14 residues.

This CDR3 is CATSSQKASGGKEQFF. The CDR3 DNA reads as TGTGCCACCAGCAGCCAGAAGGCTAGCGGGGGTAAAGAGCAGTTCTTC. The V call is TRBV15, the J call TRBJ2-1; 10 nucleotides align to TRBD2. Trimming cost V 3 bases and J 10 bases; bases outside gene matches: 12. Germline loops: CDR1 LNHNV, CDR2 YYDKDF (reference sequence). The CDR3 totals 16 residues. Combining the CDR3 with reference TRBV15 and TRBJ2-1 gives the whole variable domain DAMVIQNPRYQVTQFGKPVTLSCSQTLNHNVMYWYQQKSSQAPKLLFHYYDKDFNNEADTPDNFQSRRPNTSFCFLDIRSPGLGDTAMYLCATSSQKASGGKEQFFGPGTRLTVL.

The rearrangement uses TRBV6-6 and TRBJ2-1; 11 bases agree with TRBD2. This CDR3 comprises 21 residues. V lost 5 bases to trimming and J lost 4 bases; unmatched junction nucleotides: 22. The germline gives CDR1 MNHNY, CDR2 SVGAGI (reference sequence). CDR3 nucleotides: TGTGCCAGCAGTCCTTACCCAGTGGCTAGCGGGAGGACCCAGTGGTACAATGAGCAGTTCTTC. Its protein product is CASSPYPVASGRTQWYNEQFF.

The CDR3 DNA is TGTGCCAGCAGCTTAGCTACAGCACGTTATAATTCACCCCTCCACTTT. Protein product: CASSLATARYNSPLHF. This chain links TRBV7-6 with TRBJ1-6; no firm D call. V lost 0 bases to trimming and J lost 4 bases, with 10 bases between them. Germline loops: CDR1 SGHVS, CDR2 FNYEAQ. This CDR3 is built from 16 residues.

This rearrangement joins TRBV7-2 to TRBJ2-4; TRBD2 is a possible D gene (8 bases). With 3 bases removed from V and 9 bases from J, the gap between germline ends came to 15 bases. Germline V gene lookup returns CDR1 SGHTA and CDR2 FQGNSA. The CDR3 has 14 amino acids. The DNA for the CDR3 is TGTGCCAGCAGCTTCACAGGGGCGGGGGGCATTCAGTACTTC. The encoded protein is CASSFTGAGGIQYF.

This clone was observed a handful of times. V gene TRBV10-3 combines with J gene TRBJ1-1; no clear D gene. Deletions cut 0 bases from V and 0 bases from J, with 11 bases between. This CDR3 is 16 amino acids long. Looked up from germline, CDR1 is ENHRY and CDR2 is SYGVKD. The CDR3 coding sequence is TGTGCCATCAGTGAGTCGACTTGGCAACTGAACACTGAAGCTTTCTTT. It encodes CAISESTWQLNTEAFF.

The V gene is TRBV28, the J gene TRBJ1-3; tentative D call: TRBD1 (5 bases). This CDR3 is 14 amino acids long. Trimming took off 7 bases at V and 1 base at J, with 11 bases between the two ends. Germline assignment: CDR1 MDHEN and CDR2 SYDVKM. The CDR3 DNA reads TGTGCCAGCATCTCGGCAGGGTCTGGAAACACCATATATTTT. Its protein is CASISAGSGNTIYF.

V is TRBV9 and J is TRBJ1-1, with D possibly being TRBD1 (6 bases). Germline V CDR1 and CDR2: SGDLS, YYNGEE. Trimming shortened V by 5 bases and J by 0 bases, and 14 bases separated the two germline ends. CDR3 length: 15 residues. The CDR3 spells CASRPDSEVNTEAFF. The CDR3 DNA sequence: TGTGCCAGCAGACCGGACAGTGAAGTGAACACTGAAGCTTTCTTT.

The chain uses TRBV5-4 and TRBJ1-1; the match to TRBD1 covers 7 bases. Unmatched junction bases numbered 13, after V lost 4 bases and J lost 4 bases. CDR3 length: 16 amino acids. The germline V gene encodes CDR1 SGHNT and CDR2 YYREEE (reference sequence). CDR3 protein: CASSPRTGARGTEAFF. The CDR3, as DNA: TGTGCCAGCAGCCCGAGAACAGGGGCTAGGGGCACTGAAGCTTTCTTT.

The CDR3 protein is CASSTGQVRRYNSPLHF. The DNA of the CDR3 is TGTGCCAGTAGTACGGGACAGGTCCGAAGATATAATTCACCCCTCCACTTT. The chain carries TRBV19 and TRBJ1-6; TRBD1 agrees at 8 bases. CDR3 size: 17 residues. Trimming removed 4 bases from V and 4 bases from J; junction bases left unmatched: 9. Germline V gene sequence: CDR1 LNHDA, CDR2 SQIVND (reference sequence).

The CDR3 DNA follows: TGCGCCAGCAGCCAAGTGGCCCTAAATCAGCCCCAGCATTTT. This sequence encodes CASSQVALNQPQHF. The chain carries TRBV4-1 and TRBJ1-5; no reliable D call. The CDR3 loop spans 14 amino acids. V dropped 1 base and J dropped 4 bases, with 8 bases sitting between them. The germline gives CDR1 MGHRA, CDR2 YSYEKL.

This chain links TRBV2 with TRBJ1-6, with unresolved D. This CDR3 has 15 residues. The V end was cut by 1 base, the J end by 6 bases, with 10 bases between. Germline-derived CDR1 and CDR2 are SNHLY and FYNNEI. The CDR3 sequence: CASSEGLVFNSPLHF. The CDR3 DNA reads TGTGCCAGCAGTGAAGGTTTAGTATTTAATTCACCCCTCCACTTT.

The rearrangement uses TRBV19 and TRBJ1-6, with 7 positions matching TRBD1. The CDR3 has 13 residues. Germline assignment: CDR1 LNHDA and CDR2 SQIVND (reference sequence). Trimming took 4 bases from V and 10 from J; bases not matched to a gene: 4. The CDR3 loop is CASSSTGVSPLHF. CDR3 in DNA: TGTGCCAGTAGTAGCACAGGGGTCTCACCCCTCCACTTT.

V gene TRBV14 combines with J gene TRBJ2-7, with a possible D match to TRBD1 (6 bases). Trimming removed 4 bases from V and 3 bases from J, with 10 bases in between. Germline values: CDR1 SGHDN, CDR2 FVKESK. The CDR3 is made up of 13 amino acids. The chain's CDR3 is CASSLLTGYEQYF. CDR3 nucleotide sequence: TGTGCCAGCAGCCTCTTGACAGGCTACGAGCAGTACTTC.

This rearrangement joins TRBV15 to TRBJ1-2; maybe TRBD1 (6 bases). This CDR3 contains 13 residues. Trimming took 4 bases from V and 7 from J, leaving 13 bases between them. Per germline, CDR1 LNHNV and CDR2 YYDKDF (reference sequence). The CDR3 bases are TGTGCCACCAGCATGAGACAGGCTGGTGGCTACACCTTC. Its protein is CATSMRQAGGYTF. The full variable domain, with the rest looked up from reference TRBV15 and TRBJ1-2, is DAMVIQNPRYQVTQFGKPVTLSCSQTLNHNVMYWYQQKSSQAPKLLFHYYDKDFNNEADTPDNFQSRRPNTSFCFLDIRSPGLGDTAMYLCATSMRQAGGYTFGSGTRLTVV.